These T cell receptor beta chains were read from a single sample in a study of T cell responses to AZD1222 COVID-19 vaccine. TCRdb keeps only in-frame clones here, not all; method: immunoSEQ multiplex PCR. Here the sample spans roughly 180,000 clones, approximately 92% being singletons. The sample was peripheral blood, taken on day 0 of AZD1222 vaccination. The receptors originated from an adult in good health. Both conserved end residues are part of each CDR3. Fields, in order: CDR3 protein, V gene, J gene, clone size. Clone size, where shown, is once, few, many, or a class for clones that have expanded.

CDR3: CASSPRGQSRNTEAFF
V: TRBV18
J: TRBJ1-1
size: NA

CDR3: CASSSPGSGDYQETQYF
V: TRBV5-1
J: TRBJ2-5
size: NA

CDR3: CASSANRAQGEKLFF
V: TRBV11-1
J: TRBJ1-4
size: NA

CDR3: CASSSTGVVFYGYTF
V: TRBV7-9
J: TRBJ1-2
size: NA

CDR3: CASSQGQTQYF
V: TRBV3-1/TRBV3-2
J: TRBJ2-5
size: NA

CDR3: CASSLSGLPNYGYTF
V: TRBV27
J: TRBJ1-2
size: NA

CDR3: CASSEVGGQDINNEQFF
V: TRBV2
J: TRBJ2-1
size: NA

CDR3: CSVGDRGFSEAFF
V: TRBV29-1
J: TRBJ1-1
size: NA

CDR3: CASSRPSGRANTGELFF
V: TRBV5-6
J: TRBJ2-2
size: NA

CDR3: CASSQVSRSNQPQHF
V: TRBV4-1
J: TRBJ1-5
size: once

CDR3: CASSEPTGSADTQYF
V: TRBV7-3
J: TRBJ2-3
size: NA

CDR3: CASSQAGTSGQETQYF
V: TRBV4-2
J: TRBJ2-5
size: once

CDR3: CASSVGGSTEKLFF
V: TRBV9
J: TRBJ1-4
size: NA

CDR3: CASSEDTWDSPRKTQYF
V: TRBV6-1
J: TRBJ2-5
size: once

CDR3: CASSALGAGVQETQYF
V: TRBV10-1
J: TRBJ2-5
size: NA

CDR3: CAISRAGGSANTEAFF
V: TRBV10-3
J: TRBJ1-1
size: NA

CDR3: CASSQDGPGNGYTF
V: TRBV4-3
J: TRBJ1-2
size: NA

CDR3: CASSLLQVQETQYF
V: TRBV28
J: TRBJ2-5
size: NA

CDR3: CASSPPKAPLHF
V: TRBV18
J: TRBJ1-6
size: NA

CDR3: CASSIGTGFYGYTF
V: TRBV19
J: TRBJ1-2
size: NA

CDR3: CASSLLTSGGTDTQYF
V: TRBV7-2
J: TRBJ2-3
size: NA

CDR3: CASSEGLNQPQHF
V: TRBV18
J: TRBJ1-5
size: NA